These 24 T cell receptor beta chains originate from one sample sequenced in a study of CD8+CD57+ T cells in acquired aplastic anemia (dated by TCRdb to about 2018). This sample was sequenced with an Illumina HiSeq 2000. Profiling of TCR beta VDJ combinations and CDR3 sequences used genomic DNA as the template. TCRdb trimmed the raw reads at Q25, called clones with MiXCR and kept productive beta chains. Merged by CDR3 protein, the rows form single entries marked with the most common genes and DNA. Counted in this sample were 180,000 or so distinct CDR3 sequences; 40% to 50% of them appeared once. The ten top clones hold approximately 1% of the sample. The patients picked for sequencing were ones in whom flow cytometry had shown an expansion of CD8+CD57+ cells. The sample taken for sequencing was sorted CD4+, CD8+, or CD8+CD57+ T cells (not recorded which) from PBMCs. These receptors originate from a human donor with aplastic anemia.

This clonotype was counted ten times or more. This rearrangement joins TRBV20-1 to TRBJ2-1; possible D gene TRBD2, 6 bases. Germline CDR1 reads DFQATT; CDR2 reads SNEGSKA (reference sequence). V was pared by 1 base and J by 3 bases, with 10 bases between. This CDR3 is 14 amino acids long. The chain's CDR3 is CSARGVGGYNEQFF. DNA for the CDR3: TGCAGTGCTAGAGGGGTCGGGGGCTACAATGAGCAGTTCTTC.

This chain joins TRBV2 and TRBJ1-4; TRBD1 matches at 9 bases. Losses at the gene ends were 11 bases for V and 10 bases for J; bases not matched to a gene: 17. The germline V gene encodes CDR1 SNHLY and CDR2 FYNNEI. CDR3 length: 15 residues. CDR3 DNA sequence: TGTGCCGCGAAAACAGGGGGCGAGGAAATTGCAAAACTGTTTTTT. As protein: CAAKTGGEEIAKLFF.

The chain combines TRBV11-2 with TRBJ2-6; tentative D call: TRBD1 (6 bases). Between the trimmed V and J ends, which lost 5 bases and 2 bases, there was a span of 10 bases. In germline, CDR1 is SGHAT, CDR2 FQNNGV. The CDR3 loop spans 15 amino acids. CDR3 nucleotide sequence: TGTGCCAGCAGCATTACAGGGACTGGGGCCAACGTCCTGACTTTC. Protein: CASSITGTGANVLTF.

At least ten counts were recorded for this clonotype. The chain couples TRBV20-1 to TRBJ1-2, with a tentative D call TRBD1 (6 bases). The CDR3 length is 14 residues. Germline V gives CDR1 DFQATT, CDR2 SNEGSKA (reference sequence). The V end was cut by 0 bases, the J end by 6 bases, with 14 bases between. CDR3 region: CSARDWWQGHGYTF. The CDR3, as DNA: TGCAGTGCTAGAGATTGGTGGCAGGGGCATGGCTACACCTTC.

This clonotype was detected ten times or more. The chain uses TRBV10-2 and TRBJ2-1, with 11 bases lining up with TRBD2. Germline V gives CDR1 WSHSY, CDR2 SAAADI. The CDR3 is made up of 14 amino acids. V was clipped by 2 bases and J by 10 bases; unmatched bases: 4. The CDR3 here is CASSEPRTSGEQFF. CDR3 in DNA: TGCGCCAGCAGTGAGCCGAGGACTAGCGGGGAGCAGTTCTTC.

This clonotype was seen a single time. The rearrangement joins TRBV6-4 to TRBJ2-3; 9 bases agree with TRBD2. V gave up 4 bases and J gave up 4 bases; unmatched junction bases: 3. CDR1 is MRHNA, CDR2 SNTAGT, per germline. This CDR3 contains 14 residues. The DNA of the CDR3 is TGTGCCAGCAGTGTTTTAGCGGGGGCAGATACGCAGTATTTT. Its protein is CASSVLAGADTQYF.

J is TRBJ1-2 and V is TRBV7-2; possibly TRBD1 for D (6 bases). The V end was cut by 5 bases, the J end by 8 bases, with 18 bases between. The CDR3 contains 14 residues. The V gene's germline CDR1 is SGHTA and CDR2 FQGNSA. The CDR3 DNA reads as TGTGCCAGCAGCGTCACACAGGGATTCTTCGGCTACACCTTC. This encodes CASSVTQGFFGYTF.

This clonotype was observed many times. The rearrangement joins TRBV7-6 to TRBJ2-1, with TRBD2 identical over 8 bases. V shed 5 bases and J 3 bases; nucleotides not matched to a gene: 9. Germline V gene lookup returns CDR1 SGHVS and CDR2 FNYEAQ. The CDR3 loop spans 16 amino acids. CDR3 residues: CASSRTGGVGYNEQFF. The CDR3 nucleotides are TGTGCCAGCAGCAGGACGGGGGGGGTGGGCTACAATGAGCAGTTCTTC.

This chain connects TRBV7-3 to TRBJ2-7; D unresolved. The germline V and J ends were trimmed by 2 bases and 7 bases, with 6 bases remaining between them. CDR1 is SGHTA and CDR2 is FQGTGA in the germline V gene. The CDR3 runs 11 residues. The chain's CDR3 is CASSLGQEQYF. CDR3 coding DNA: TGTGCCAGCAGCTTAGGTCAGGAGCAGTACTTC.

This clonotype was recorded many times. The V call is TRBV7-2, the J call TRBJ1-5, with 7 bases fitting TRBD1. V was clipped by 5 bases and J by 8 bases; unmatched bases: 6. The CDR3 has 13 residues. Germline-derived CDR1 and CDR2 are SGHTA and FQGNSA. The CDR3 region has the DNA TGTGCCAGCAGCCCCGGGACAGTTAAGCCCCAGCATTTT. Amino acid sequence: CASSPGTVKPQHF.

This clonotype was detected ten times or more. The chain carries TRBV9 and TRBJ2-7; the D is unclear. The V and J ends lost 4 bases and 0 bases respectively, with 11 bases between them. The CDR3 totals 14 residues. Germline V CDR1 and CDR2: SGDLS, YYNGEE. The CDR3 region has the DNA TGTGCCAGCAGCCCCGGTCCCTACTCCTACGAGCAGTACTTC. It codes for CASSPGPYSYEQYF.

This clonotype was picked up many times. The V and J genes are TRBV5-4 and TRBJ2-5; tentatively, D is TRBD1 or TRBD2 (6 bases each). Per germline, CDR1 SGHNT and CDR2 YYREEE (reference sequence). This CDR3 region has 15 residues. V was shortened by 2 bases and J by 3 bases, with 14 bases between the two germline ends. The CDR3 is CASSFPGALKETQYF. DNA for the CDR3: TGTGCCAGCAGCTTTCCGGGGGCGCTCAAAGAGACCCAGTACTTC.

This clonotype has a count of ten or more. The chain combines TRBV7-9 with TRBJ1-5; D unresolved. V lost 4 bases, J lost 7 bases, and 11 bases lay in between. The CDR3 has 13 amino acids. CDR1 SEHNR and CDR2 FQNEAQ come from the germline V gene (reference sequence). CDR3 in DNA: TGTGCCAGCAGCTCCTATCTTGGGCAGCCCCAGCATTTT. Its protein product is CASSSYLGQPQHF.

This clonotype was counted ten times or more. The rearrangement uses TRBV4-1 and TRBJ1-1; no clear D gene. The V gene's germline CDR1 is MGHRA and CDR2 YSYEKL. The V and J ends lost 0 bases and 7 bases respectively, with 6 bases between them. The CDR3 length is 12 residues. In DNA form, the CDR3 reads TGCGCCAGCAGCCAAGAACTAGGTGAAGCTTTCTTT. It specifies CASSQELGEAFF.

The chain carries TRBV7-2 and TRBJ1-3; the D is unclear. The CDR3 is 15 amino acids. V gave up 7 bases and J gave up 1 base, with 14 bases separating them. Germline V lookup: CDR1 SGHTA, CDR2 FQGNSA. DNA for the CDR3: TGTGCCAGCAATCAAGACGGACTGTCTGGAAACACCATATATTTT. This sequence encodes CASNQDGLSGNTIYF.

This clonotype was observed at least ten times. V usage is TRBV11-2 and J usage is TRBJ2-1; 8 bases fit TRBD2. Germline loops: CDR1 SGHAT, CDR2 FQNNGV. Losses at the gene ends were 8 bases for V and 3 bases for J; bases not matched to a gene: 9. This CDR3 has 15 amino acids. CDR3 protein: CASARRRGDYNEQFF. As DNA, the CDR3 is TGTGCCAGCGCGAGGCGGCGGGGGGACTACAATGAGCAGTTCTTC.

This clonotype came up once. The chain is built from TRBV6-5 and TRBJ1-2, with TRBD1 matching 10 bases. CDR3 length: 14 amino acids. With 2 bases clipped from V and 8 bases from J, the junction kept 5 bases outside the gene matches. Germline V gene sequence: CDR1 MNHEY, CDR2 SVGAGI. The CDR3 is CASSYGGQGQGYTF. CDR3 in DNA: TGTGCCAGCAGTTACGGGGGACAGGGGCAAGGCTACACCTTC.

The CDR3 sequence: CASSLARDGSYTF. CDR3 nucleotides: TGTGCCAGCAGCTTAGCCCGGGACGGGAGCTACACCTTC. V is TRBV7-9 and J is TRBJ1-2; TRBD1 is a possible D gene (5 bases). This CDR3 is 13 amino acids long. Germline CDR1 reads SEHNR; CDR2 reads FQNEAQ (reference sequence). V was pared by 0 bases and J by 9 bases, with 11 bases between.

This chain uses TRBV12-3 or TRBV12-4 with TRBJ2-1; D remains ambiguous. The CDR3 sequence is 15 residues long. The V end was cut by 7 bases, the J end by 6 bases, with 19 bases between. The CDR3 region has the DNA TGTGCCAGCACCTCCCCTGGCAAATCCGCCAATGAGCAGTTCTTC. Its translation is CASTSPGKSANEQFF.

This clonotype was detected ten times or more. The chain has TRBV4-2 and TRBJ1-5; weak D call: TRBD1 (6 bases). CDR1 LGHNA and CDR2 YNFKEQ come from the germline V gene. Between the trimmed V and J ends, which lost 4 bases and 4 bases, there was a span of 14 bases. The length of the CDR3 is 15 residues. The CDR3 DNA reads as TGTGCCAGCAGCCCCCACAGGGATTCGAATCAGCCCCAGCATTTT. Encoded protein: CASSPHRDSNQPQHF.

This chain connects TRBV20-1 to TRBJ1-2, with D maybe TRBD1 (5 bases). Trimming cost V 5 bases and J 4 bases, with 11 bases left between them. Germline V gene sequence: CDR1 DFQATT, CDR2 SNEGSKA (reference sequence). This CDR3 spans 12 amino acids. CDR3 region: CSAWGSGYGYTF. For the CDR3, the DNA is TGCAGTGCTTGGGGCAGTGGCTATGGCTACACCTTC.

The rearrangement links TRBV11-2 to TRBJ2-3; possible D gene TRBD2, 5 bases. Germline V CDR1 and CDR2: SGHAT, FQNNGV. This CDR3 contains 15 residues. V lost 5 bases to trimming and J lost 2 bases, with 14 bases between them. The CDR3 here is CASSPWTSATDTQYF. In nucleotides, the CDR3 is TGTGCCAGCAGCCCTTGGACTTCGGCCACAGATACGCAGTATTTT.

The V and J genes are TRBV19 and TRBJ2-7; TRBD2 is a possible D gene (6 bases). This CDR3 is 15 amino acids long. The germline V gene has CDR1 LNHDA and CDR2 SQIVND (reference sequence). V lost 1 base, J lost 3 bases, and 13 bases lay in between. In DNA form, the CDR3 reads TGTGCCAGTAGTATAGCTTCCCGGGGGATCTACGAGCAGTACTTC. This encodes CASSIASRGIYEQYF.

CDR3 loop: CSARDGSYSNQPQHF. CDR3 nucleotide sequence: TGCAGTGCTAGAGATGGCAGCTATAGCAATCAGCCCCAGCATTTT. V usage is TRBV20-1 and J usage is TRBJ1-5; no definite D call. Germline V lookup: CDR1 DFQATT, CDR2 SNEGSKA (reference sequence). This CDR3 contains 15 residues. V lost 0 bases and J lost 0, with 9 bases in between.